A selection of T cell receptor beta chains follows, all from one sample in a study of blood T cell repertoires in COVID-19. Sequencing used immunoSEQ multiplex PCR; TCRdb keeps in-frame clones, though not all of them. This table holds 150,000 to 200,000 clones, roughly 80% found once. What was sequenced was peripheral blood. These receptors originate from a woman in her twenties or thirties with acute or convalescent COVID-19. The CDR3 runs from the conserved cysteine through the conserved F or W.

v_call | cdr3_aa
TRBV27 | CASSLTPQGGWSPLHF
TRBV18 | CASSPPLGGGAVQYF
TRBV10-3 | CATSGLAGERSYNEQFF
TRBV19 | CASTEAGESVKQFF
TRBV9 | CASSVGTRTDTQYF
TRBV4-1 | CASSQTPGLTYEQYF
TRBV6-5 | CASSNYRVSNQPQHF
TRBV5-4 | CASSLVGGPNAGNTIYF
TRBV18 | CASSPEGTRHNEQFF
TRBV2 | CASSVGLAGGGEQFF
TRBV19 | CASTAEWTGDGYTF
TRBV3-1/TRBV3-2 | CASAHEYTEAFF
TRBV29-1 | CSVGTGANQPQHF
TRBV27 | CASTERRRNSPLHF
TRBV29-1 | CSVETGGAGYGYTF
TRBV12-3/TRBV12-4 | CASSLSGTYEQYF
TRBV19 | CASSIDINSPLHF
TRBV5-6 | CASSLTGGLTYEQYF
TRBV30 | CAWSPIGGRAHAINQPQHF
TRBV27 | CASNRGYTF